This T cell receptor beta chain was identified during a study of blood T cell repertoires in COVID-19 (dated by TCRdb to about 2020). At the level of the whole study: The collaborator samples originated in the United States, Italy and Spain and spanned the acute and convalescent phases of COVID-19. The dataset comprised deeply sampled blood TCRbeta repertoires from subjects exposed to, actively infected with, or recovered from COVID-19. Where available, HLA class I and class II types were taken from metadata supplied by the sample provider and were not determined by assay-based typing. The repertoires were made available in a free public database intended to serve as a resource for research on the immune response to SARS-CoV-2. The samples were drawn from two sources: the first 160 participants of the ongoing ImmuneRACE study, and 950 to 1,500 subjects contributed by 6 global collaborators. Nearly every sample came with metadata listing a de-identified subject ID, COVID-19 status, age in years and sex. The prospective study material was composed of cDNA or gDNA derived from T cells, B-cell-depleted T cells, or PBMCs. The paper's findings and limits, for the study overall: The quantity of clinical and demographic metadata differed by source and by participant and was supplied without curation.

Worth noting for this clone: It lacks a known antigen. It has no much larger one-base neighbor in the sample; base qualities were not kept.

Each collaborating institution followed its own protocols to collect whole blood in K2EDTA tubes. For TCRbeta analysis, collaborator samples were shipped as frozen whole blood, as isolated PBMCs, or as DNA extracted from either sample type. TCRbeta CDR3 regions were amplified from genomic DNA by means of the immunoSEQ Assay, a bias-controlled multiplex PCR. On the study's bioinformatics: The number of nucleated cells in each sample was estimated from the amplification of reference gene primers within the assay. To quantify the absolute abundance of each unique TCRbeta CDR3 rearrangement, sequence reads were collapsed and filtered. For each sample, productive Simpson clonality was calculated as the square root of Simpson's diversity index over productive rearrangements. Drawn from immuneACCESS, this table holds only the in-frame rearrangements with V and J called that TCRdb kept. Clones are partly lost; checked studies trace under half to an unresolved V gene and leave the rest unexplained. Clone size and the V and J calls come from that table; the DNA yielded D and trimming. For this sample the table gives over 80,000 clones, of which 90% to 95% were detected only once. The top ten clones comprise approximately 1.8% of the sample.

V loses 4 bases of germline sequence and J loses 1 base, and the interval between the two ends is 8 bases. Inclusive of the bounding cysteine and phenylalanine, the CDR3 is 15 residues long. The entry retains the CDR3 DNA only, 45 bases that are in frame from base 1. Reading the germline V gene (reference sequence) gives CDR1 SEHNR and CDR2 FQNEAQ. Material: peripheral blood. Recombination linked TRBV7-9 to TRBJ2-6, with no D gene named confidently. This clonotype was sampled from a man aged 55 to 70 with acute or convalescent COVID-19. The CDR3 amino acid sequence is: CASSSKTSGANVLTF. The base sequence is TGTGCCAGCAGCTCAAAGACTTCTGGGGCCAACGTCCTGACTTTC.